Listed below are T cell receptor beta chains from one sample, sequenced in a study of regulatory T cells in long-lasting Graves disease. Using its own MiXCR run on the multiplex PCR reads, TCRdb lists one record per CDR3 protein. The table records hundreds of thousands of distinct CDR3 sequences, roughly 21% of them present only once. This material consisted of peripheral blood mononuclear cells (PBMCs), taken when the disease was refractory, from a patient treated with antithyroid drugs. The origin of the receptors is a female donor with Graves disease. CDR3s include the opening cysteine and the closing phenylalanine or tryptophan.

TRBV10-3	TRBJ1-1	CAIRGVRVVEAFF
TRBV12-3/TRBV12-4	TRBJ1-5	CASSFRKGNQPQHF
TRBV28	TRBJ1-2	CASSLQGSGYGYTF
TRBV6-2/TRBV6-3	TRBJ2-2	CASSLGEAGTGELFF
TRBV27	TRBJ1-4	CATRDRASTNEKLFF
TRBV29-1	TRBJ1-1	CSAGDGHANTEAFF
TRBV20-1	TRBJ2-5	CSAPQGTTLETQYF
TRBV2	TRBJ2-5	CAGAWRAEETQYF
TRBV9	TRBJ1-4	CASSPLRGTNEKLFF
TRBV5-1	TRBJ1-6	CASSWTGLDNSPLHF
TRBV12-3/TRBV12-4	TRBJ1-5	CASSTRPINQPQHF
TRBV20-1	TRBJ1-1	CMGTANTEAFF
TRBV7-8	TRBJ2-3	CASTQRGPTDTQYF
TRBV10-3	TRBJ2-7	CAISESAATVYEQYF
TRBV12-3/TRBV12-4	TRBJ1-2	CASSLSEGVGGYTF
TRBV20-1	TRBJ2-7	CSARDRRVYEQYF
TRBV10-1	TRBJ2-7	CASSESLYPGEQYF
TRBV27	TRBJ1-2	CASSLLGSNYGYTF
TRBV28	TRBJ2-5	CASSFFSGGRKETQYF
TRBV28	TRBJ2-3	CASSQPHTDTQYF
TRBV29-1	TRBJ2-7	CSVEDPGADEQYF
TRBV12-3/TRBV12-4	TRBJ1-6	CASRPTGAEGSPLHF
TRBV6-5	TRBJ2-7	CASSSFSAGSTSGTYEQYF
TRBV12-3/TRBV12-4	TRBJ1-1	CASSPSGPGLTEAFF
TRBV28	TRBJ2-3	CASSLPQGTDTQYF
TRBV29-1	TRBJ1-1	CSVSGNMNTEAFF
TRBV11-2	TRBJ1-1	CASSLGANRRHTEAFF
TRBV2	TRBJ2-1	CASIASSYNEQFF
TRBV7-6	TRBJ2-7	CASSQNPGQEIPYEQYF
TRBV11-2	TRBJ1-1	CASSLGTYRGNTEAFF
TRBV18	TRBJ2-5	CASSPSPGSGETQYF
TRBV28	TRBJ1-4	CASTSNRGEEKLFF
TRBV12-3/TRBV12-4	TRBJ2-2	CASGLAWTGELFF
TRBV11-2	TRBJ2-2	CASSLEQQGNTGELFF
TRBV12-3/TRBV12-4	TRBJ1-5	CASSPGDGQPQHF
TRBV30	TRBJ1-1	CALTGGGDTEAFF
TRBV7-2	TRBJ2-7	CASSLSAGVSVSYEQYF
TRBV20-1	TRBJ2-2	CSGSKPYTGELFF
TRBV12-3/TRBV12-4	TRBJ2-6	CASSITTYAGANVLTF
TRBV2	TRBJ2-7	CASTLRSDSYEQYF
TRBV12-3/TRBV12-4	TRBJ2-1	CASSLRGGENEQFF